What follows are 22 T cell receptor beta chains derived from one specimen sequenced in a study of OX40 agonist ivuxolimab in advanced cancers. Libraries were prepared through the immunoSEQ multiplex PCR assay. TCRdb carries this immuneACCESS record with in-frame sequences only. Its versions omit some clonotypes, under half of them owing to an unresolved V gene in the studies checked, with the rest unexplained. In all, the sample holds tens of thousands of clones, and 65% to 90% of those were seen once. The top ten hold around 20% of the sample. The sample was CD4+ or CD8+ T cells sorted from blood, taken in a trial of the OX40 agonist ivuxolimab. The origin of the receptors is an adult with an advanced solid tumor such as melanoma, head and neck, liver or kidney cancer.

The rearrangement uses TRBV11-2 and TRBJ2-7; 10 nucleotides line up with TRBD1. The CDR3 runs to 17 residues. J was trimmed by 4 bases and V by 5 bases; bases with no gene match: 14. The germline CDR1 and CDR2 sequences are SGHAT and FQNNGV. CDR3 sequence (DNA): TGTGCCAGCAGCCCACCGGGCCCCGGACAGGGGGATTACGAGCAGTACTTC. This encodes CASSPPGPGQGDYEQYF.

J is TRBJ1-4 and V is TRBV10-2; perhaps TRBD1 as D (6 bases). The CDR3 has 15 residues. V was clipped by 11 bases and J by 3 bases, with 19 bases between them. Germline V gene sequence: CDR1 WSHSY, CDR2 SAAADI. The CDR3 region has the DNA TGCGCCTCCCAGGCATTGGGGGCCGCTAATGAAAAACTGTTTTTT. This codes for CASQALGAANEKLFF.

The chain combines TRBV5-4 with TRBJ2-3, with D unresolved. The V and J ends lost 4 bases and 0 bases respectively, with 18 bases between them. Germline loops: CDR1 SGHNT, CDR2 YYREEE (reference sequence). The CDR3 has 17 residues. For the CDR3, the DNA is TGTGCCAGCAGCCCTCGGCCGGACCAAACTAGCACAGATACGCAGTATTTT. Amino acid sequence: CASSPRPDQTSTDTQYF.

This clone was seen more than once but under ten times. V is TRBV10-1 and J is TRBJ2-1, with D possibly TRBD2 on 6 matching bases. V was cut by 8 bases and J by 0 bases, with 14 bases left in between. Germline lookup yields CDR1 WNHNN and CDR2 SYGVQD (reference sequence). The CDR3 runs to 15 residues. The CDR3 coding sequence is TGCGCCAGCCCACACTCGACTAGCTCCTACAATGAGCAGTTCTTC. This codes for CASPHSTSSYNEQFF.

The count of this clone is one. The J gene is TRBJ1-5, the V gene TRBV6-1, with TRBD1 matching over 8 bases. The CDR3 runs 15 residues. The germline gives CDR1 MNHNS, CDR2 SASEGT. Losses at the gene ends were 3 bases for V and 5 bases for J; bases not matched to a gene: 6. The DNA of the CDR3 is TGTGCCAGCAGTGACGACTCAGGGGGCTATCAGCCCCAGCATTTT. This codes for CASSDDSGGYQPQHF.

The V and J genes are TRBV6-5 and TRBJ1-5; D not certain. CDR1 and CDR2 from the germline V gene are MNHEY and SVGAGI. V shed 5 bases and J shed 4 bases, with 12 bases lying between them. The length of the CDR3 is 14 residues. Here the CDR3 reads CASSEVSPNQPQHF. The CDR3 region has the DNA TGTGCCAGCAGTGAAGTCAGCCCAAATCAGCCCCAGCATTTT.

CDR3: CASSQDKSGRSYEQFF. The CDR3 DNA reads as TGCGCCAGCAGCCAAGATAAGAGCGGGAGGTCGTATGAGCAGTTCTTC. This sequence joins TRBV4-1 and TRBJ2-1; 9 bases match TRBD2. The CDR3 has 16 amino acids. After removal of 0 bases from V and 8 bases from J, the junction contained 8 bases not matched to a gene. Germline CDR1 MGHRA, CDR2 YSYEKL.

The V call is TRBV30, the J call TRBJ1-5; D ambiguous. This CDR3 is 15 amino acids long. V lost 2 bases and J 0 bases, leaving 11 bases between the germline ends. Germline V gene data show CDR1 as GTSNPN and CDR2 as SVGIG (reference sequence). The CDR3 nucleotides are TGTGCCTGGAGTAGCGGGTCGATTAGCAATCAGCCCCAGCATTTT. It encodes CAWSSGSISNQPQHF.

This chain uses TRBV13 with TRBJ1-6; D is ambiguous. V was shortened by 3 bases and J by 6 bases, with 15 bases between the two germline ends. Looked up from germline, CDR1 is PRHDT and CDR2 is FYEKMQ (reference sequence). There are 16 residues in the CDR3. The chain's CDR3 is CASSFLGEMTNSPLHF. CDR3 coding DNA: TGTGCCAGCAGCTTTTTGGGCGAAATGACTAATTCACCCCTCCACTTT.

This chain connects TRBV7-9 to TRBJ2-2; 9 positions match TRBD2. Trimming took 6 bases from V and 1 from J; bases not matched to a gene: 9. This CDR3 has 17 residues. The V gene's germline CDR1 is SEHNR and CDR2 FQNEAQ (reference sequence). CDR3 residues: CASRSLIAGENTGELFF. DNA for the CDR3: TGTGCCAGCAGGAGCTTAATAGCGGGAGAGAACACCGGGGAGCTGTTTTTT.

A word on this clone: Other DNA sequences in the sample encode the same CDR3. CDR3 sequence reads: CASSLGGYNEQFF. In nucleotides, the CDR3 is TGTGCCAGCAGCTTAGGGGGCTACAATGAGCAGTTCTTC. This chain joins TRBV11-2 and TRBJ2-1; D unclear. V gave up 1 base and J gave up 3 bases, with 4 bases separating them. Germline-derived CDR1 and CDR2 are SGHAT and FQNNGV. This CDR3 has 13 amino acids.

This rearrangement joins TRBV7-3 to TRBJ2-2; D not certain. The germline V and J ends were trimmed by 3 bases and 3 bases, with 2 bases remaining between them. Germline assignment: CDR1 SGHTA and CDR2 FQGTGA. This CDR3 region has 12 residues. The DNA of the CDR3 is TGTGCCAGCAGCTTCGACACCGGGGAGCTGTTTTTT. It specifies CASSFDTGELFF.

Notes on this clone: Distinct nucleotide sequences in the sample also encode this CDR3. The chain has TRBV27 and TRBJ2-3; weak D call: TRBD1 (5 bases). From germline, CDR1 is MNHEY and CDR2 SMNVEV (reference sequence). V lost 2 bases and J 4 bases, leaving 7 bases between the germline ends. The CDR3 is made up of 13 amino acids. The CDR3 bases are TGTGCCAGCAGTTTACTAGGGGCAGATACGCAGTATTTT. This sequence encodes CASSLLGADTQYF.

This clone was observed a handful of times. The chain uses TRBV7-9 and TRBJ1-4; D unresolved. The germline V gene has CDR1 SEHNR and CDR2 FQNEAQ (reference sequence). V was shortened by 2 bases and J by 7 bases, with 11 bases between the two germline ends. There are 14 residues in the CDR3. Here the CDR3 reads CASSLKPGGEKLFF. Here the CDR3 DNA reads TGTGCCAGCAGCTTAAAGCCTGGAGGTGAAAAACTGTTTTTT.

The chain is built from TRBV29-1 and TRBJ1-2; 7 bases map to TRBD1. The CDR3 length is 13 residues. V was clipped by 6 bases and J by 5 bases; unmatched bases: 9. Germline V gene data show CDR1 as SQVTM and CDR2 as ANQGSEA. CDR3 protein: CSVVLGGAYGYTF. The DNA of the CDR3 is TGCAGCGTGGTACTAGGGGGCGCTTATGGCTACACCTTC.

V usage is TRBV30 and J usage is TRBJ2-6; 8 bases map to TRBD1. The V gene's germline CDR1 is GTSNPN and CDR2 SVGIG (reference sequence). J was trimmed by 0 bases and V by 5 bases; bases with no gene match: 6. This CDR3 region has 16 residues. CDR3 amino acids: CAWGTGLLSGANVLTF. As DNA, the CDR3 is TGTGCCTGGGGGACAGGCCTTCTCTCTGGGGCCAACGTCCTGACTTTC. Variable domain in full (rest from reference TRBV30 and TRBJ2-6): SQTIHQWPATLVQPVGSPLSLECTVEGTSNPNLYWYRQAAGRGLQLLFYSVGIGQISSEVPQNLSASRPQDRQFILSSKKLLLSDSGFYLCAWGTGLLSGANVLTFGAGSRLTVL.

The V call is TRBV4-1, the J call TRBJ1-2; the D is unclear. The germline gives CDR1 MGHRA, CDR2 YSYEKL. V lost 1 base to trimming and J lost 5 bases, with 11 bases between them. The CDR3 contains 14 residues. CDR3 sequence (DNA): TGCGCCAGCAGCCAAGGAGACGAGGGATATGGCTACACCTTC. Amino acid sequence: CASSQGDEGYGYTF.

About this clone: One junction end disagrees with the germline gene, perhaps due to a read error. The V and J genes are TRBV10-3 and TRBJ2-2; 10 nucleotides align to TRBD1. CDR3 length: 14 residues. Germline CDR1 and CDR2: ENHRY and SYGVKD. CDR3 coding DNA: TGTGCCATCAGGGGACAGGGGAACCCCGGGGAGCTGTTTTTT. This translates into CAIRGQGNPGELFF.

This sequence joins TRBV30 and TRBJ2-5; D remains ambiguous. CDR1 GTSNPN and CDR2 SVGIG come from the germline V gene (reference sequence). This CDR3 is 13 amino acids long. V lost 0 bases to trimming and J lost 4 bases, with 9 bases between them. The CDR3 protein is CAWSVGFGETQYF. DNA of the CDR3: TGTGCCTGGAGTGTAGGGTTCGGAGAGACCCAGTACTTC.

V usage is TRBV7-9 and J usage is TRBJ1-2; TRBD1 matches at 9 bases. Germline V gives CDR1 SEHNR, CDR2 FQNEAQ (reference sequence). The CDR3 has 16 residues. V dropped 1 base and J dropped 4; count of bases not matched to a gene: 7. The CDR3 protein is CASSLEDRTGVYGYTF. The DNA for the CDR3 is TGTGCCAGCAGCTTAGAGGACAGGACAGGGGTCTATGGCTACACCTTC.

The V call is TRBV9, the J call TRBJ2-7; 8 bases agree with TRBD1. The V gene's germline CDR1 is SGDLS and CDR2 YYNGEE. V lost 2 bases and J lost 5; bases outside the gene matches: 15. This CDR3 has 17 residues. This chain's CDR3 is CASSVLASGGVFHEQYF. The CDR3, as DNA: TGTGCCAGCAGCGTTCTCGCCTCAGGGGGCGTCTTCCACGAGCAGTACTTC.

This clone was seen only once. The chain has TRBV7-9 and TRBJ1-2; 8 bases match TRBD1. The junction had 4 bases not matched to a gene; V was cut back by 0 bases and J by 4 bases. The germline V gene encodes CDR1 SEHNR and CDR2 FQNEAQ (reference sequence). This CDR3 has 15 amino acids. CDR3 sequence: CASSLAGQGAYGYTF. The CDR3 nucleotides read TGTGCCAGCAGCTTAGCGGGTCAGGGGGCCTATGGCTACACCTTC. Looking up the rest from reference TRBV7-9 and TRBJ1-2 gives the full variable domain: DTGVSQNPRHKITKRGQNVTFRCDPISEHNRLYWYRQTLGQGPEFLTYFQNEAQLEKSRLLSDRFSAERPKGSFSTLEIQRTEQGDSAMYLCASSLAGQGAYGYTFGSGTRLTVV.